This T cell receptor beta chain came from a study of T cells after yellow fever vaccination. TCRdb fed the 5' RACE reads into MiXCR, producing one record per CDR3 protein. This table holds 300,000 or so distinct CDR3 sequences, approximately 13% found once. Per the germline V gene, CDR1 is SQVTM and CDR2 is ANQGSEA. The length of the CDR3 is 14 residues. V was pared by 4 bases and J by 1 base, with 11 bases between. The V and J genes are TRBV29-1 and TRBJ2-1; D could derive from TRBD1 or TRBD2 (5 bases each). The sequence came from a man in his thirties or forties who received the YFV17D yellow fever vaccine. Sample: CD4+ T cells sorted from PBMCs, taken 45 days after the yellow fever booster vaccination. CDR3 sequence reads: CSVVGDVSYNEQFF. CDR3 sequence (DNA): TGCAGCGTTGTTGGGGACGTATCCTACAATGAGCAGTTCTTC.